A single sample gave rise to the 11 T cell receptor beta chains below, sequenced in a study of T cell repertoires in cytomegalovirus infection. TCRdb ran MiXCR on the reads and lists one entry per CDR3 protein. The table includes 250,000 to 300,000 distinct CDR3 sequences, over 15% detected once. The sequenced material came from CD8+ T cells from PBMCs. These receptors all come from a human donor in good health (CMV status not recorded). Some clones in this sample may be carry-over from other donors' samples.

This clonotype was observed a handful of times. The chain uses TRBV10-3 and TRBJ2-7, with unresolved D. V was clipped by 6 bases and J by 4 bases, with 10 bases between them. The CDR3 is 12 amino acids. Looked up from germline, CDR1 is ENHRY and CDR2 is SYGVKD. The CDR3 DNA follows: TGTGCCATCAGCGACACCTTATACGAGCAGTACTTC. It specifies CAISDTLYEQYF.

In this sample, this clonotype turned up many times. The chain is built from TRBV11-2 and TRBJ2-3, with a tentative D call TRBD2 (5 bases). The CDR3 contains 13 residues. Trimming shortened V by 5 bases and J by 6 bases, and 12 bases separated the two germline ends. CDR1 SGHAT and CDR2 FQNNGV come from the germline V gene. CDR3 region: CASSREDFDTQYF. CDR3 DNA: TGTGCCAGCAGCCGTGAGGACTTTGATACGCAGTATTTT.

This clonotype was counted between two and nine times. The CDR3 coding sequence is TGTGCCAGCAGCTTGACACAGGGTTTTGGGACTGAAGCTTTCTTT. Translated: CASSLTQGFGTEAFF. This chain links TRBV5-6 with TRBJ1-1; maybe TRBD1 (6 bases). From germline, CDR1 is SGHDT and CDR2 YYEEEE. Trimming removed 1 base at V and 5 bases at J, with 15 bases between. The CDR3 runs 15 residues.

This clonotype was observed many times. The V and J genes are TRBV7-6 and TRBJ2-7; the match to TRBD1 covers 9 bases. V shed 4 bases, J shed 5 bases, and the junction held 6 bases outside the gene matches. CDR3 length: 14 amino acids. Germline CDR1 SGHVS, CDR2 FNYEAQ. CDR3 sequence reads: CASSSGTGSHEQYF. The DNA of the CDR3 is TGTGCCAGCAGCTCCGGGACAGGGTCCCACGAGCAGTACTTC.

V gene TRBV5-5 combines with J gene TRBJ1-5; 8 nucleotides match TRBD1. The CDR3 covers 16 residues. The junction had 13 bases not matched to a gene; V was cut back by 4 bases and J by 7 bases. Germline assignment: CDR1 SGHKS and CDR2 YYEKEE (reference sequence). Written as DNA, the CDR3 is TGTGCCAGCAGCCATACGACAGGGGAGGTCGGACAGCCCCAGCATTTT. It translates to CASSHTTGEVGQPQHF.

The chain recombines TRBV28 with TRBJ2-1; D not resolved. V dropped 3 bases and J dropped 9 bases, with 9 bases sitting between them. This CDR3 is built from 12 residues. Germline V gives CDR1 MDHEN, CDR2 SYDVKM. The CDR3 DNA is TGTGCCAGCAGTTTTTCGTTGGGTGAGCAGTTCTTC. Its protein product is CASSFSLGEQFF.

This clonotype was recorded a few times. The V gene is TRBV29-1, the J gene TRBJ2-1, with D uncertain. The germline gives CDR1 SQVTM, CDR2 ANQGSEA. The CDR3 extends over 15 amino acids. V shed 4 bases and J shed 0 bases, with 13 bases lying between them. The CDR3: CSVGAATSSYNEQFF. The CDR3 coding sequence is TGCAGCGTTGGTGCGGCTACGAGCTCCTACAATGAGCAGTTCTTC.

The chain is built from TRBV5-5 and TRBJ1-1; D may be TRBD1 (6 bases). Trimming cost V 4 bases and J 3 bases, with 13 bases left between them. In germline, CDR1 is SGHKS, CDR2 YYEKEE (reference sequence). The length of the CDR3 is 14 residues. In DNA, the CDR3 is TGTGCCAGCAGCGGCGACAGGAGATACACTGAAGCTTTCTTT. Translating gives CASSGDRRYTEAFF. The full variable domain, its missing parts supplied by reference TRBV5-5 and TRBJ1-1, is DAGVTQSPTHLIKTRGQQVTLRCSPISGHKSVSWYQQVLGQGPQFIFQYYEKEERGRGNFPDRFSARQFPNYSSELNVNALLLGDSALYLCASSGDRRYTEAFFGQGTRLTVV.

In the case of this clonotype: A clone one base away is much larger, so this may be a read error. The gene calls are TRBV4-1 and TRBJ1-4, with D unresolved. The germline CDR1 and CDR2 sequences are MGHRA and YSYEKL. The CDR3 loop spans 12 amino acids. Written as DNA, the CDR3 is TGCGCCAGCAGCTCTGATAGGGAAAAACTGTTATTT. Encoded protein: CASSSDREKLLF.

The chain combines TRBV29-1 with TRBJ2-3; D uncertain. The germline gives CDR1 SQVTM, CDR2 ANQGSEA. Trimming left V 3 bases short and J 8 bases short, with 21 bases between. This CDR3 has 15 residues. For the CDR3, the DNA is TGCAGCGTTGATGGGCGATACCGAGATTGGGGTACGCAGTATTTT. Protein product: CSVDGRYRDWGTQYF.

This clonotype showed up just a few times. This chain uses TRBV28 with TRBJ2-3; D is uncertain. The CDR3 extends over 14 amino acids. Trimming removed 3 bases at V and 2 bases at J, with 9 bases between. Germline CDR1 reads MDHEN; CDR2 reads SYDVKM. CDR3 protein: CASSLGQYTDTQYF. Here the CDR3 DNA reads TGTGCCAGCAGTTTGGGTCAGTACACAGATACGCAGTATTTT. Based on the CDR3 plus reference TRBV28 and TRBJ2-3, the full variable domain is DVKVTQSSRYLVKRTGEKVFLECVQDMDHENMFWYRQDPGLGLRLIYFSYDVKMKEKGDIPEGYSVSREKKERFSLILESASTNQTSMYLCASSLGQYTDTQYFGPGTRLTVL.